This T cell receptor (beta chain) was obtained from a study of blood T cell repertoires in COVID-19. Looked up from germline, CDR1 is LNHDA and CDR2 is SQIVND (reference sequence). This CDR3 has 15 amino acids. Unmatched junction bases numbered 8, after V lost 7 bases and J lost 4 bases. Data came from immunoSEQ multiplex PCR; TCRdb stores just in-frame clones and leaves some out. In the table there are some 120,000 clones, around 90% of which are singletons. Input material: peripheral blood. The clonotype was recovered from a human donor in a cohort sampled during active COVID-19. The genes are TRBV19 and TRBJ2-1; TRBD2 matches 9 bases. Here the CDR3 reads CASTFSGGRYNEQFF. CDR3 DNA sequence: TGTGCCAGTACCTTTAGCGGGGGCCGGTACAATGAGCAGTTCTTC.